A single sample is the source of the 8 T cell receptor beta chains below, sequenced in a study of blood T cells in healthy people across ages. Sample-barcoded 5' priming and a J-beta primer mix drove a second PCR of roughly 6 to 12 cycles. MiXCR was run by TCRdb on the 5' RACE reads, yielding one entry per CDR3 protein. The data contain 800,000 or so distinct CDR3 sequences, 20% to 25% of them singletons. Separately, the same data were catalogued under a study of T cells of mothers and their children.

Sequencing input: blood. The receptors stem from a boy aged 5-17 years in good health.

The chain has TRBV3-1 and TRBJ2-7; weak D call: TRBD1 (5 bases). Per germline, CDR1 LGHDT and CDR2 YNNKEL (reference sequence). Trimming took off 3 bases at V and 1 base at J, with 10 bases between the two ends. CDR3 length equals 14 residues. This CDR3 reads CASSHLGLSYEQYF. CDR3 nucleotide sequence: TGTGCCAGCAGCCACCTGGGGCTGTCCTACGAGCAGTACTTC.

V gene TRBV20-1 combines with J gene TRBJ1-2; 9 positions agree with TRBD1. The CDR3 spans 12 residues. Germline V CDR1 and CDR2: DFQATT, SNEGSKA (reference sequence). The chain's CDR3 is CRPGQGGNGYTF. The CDR3 DNA reads as TGCAGACCGGGACAGGGAGGAAATGGCTACACCTTC.

The chain's CDR3 is CASSKSPQRANYGYTF. As DNA, the CDR3 is TGTGCCAGCAGCAAATCCCCACAGAGAGCTAACTATGGCTACACCTTC. The rearrangement joins TRBV21-1 to TRBJ1-2. TRBV21-1 is a recognized pseudogene. The CDR3 consists of 16 residues.

This clonotype was found a few times. CDR3 protein: CSASQGHEQYF. The CDR3 nucleotides are TGCAGTGCTTCTCAGGGCCACGAGCAGTACTTC. The V call is TRBV20-1, the J call TRBJ2-7; tentatively, D is TRBD1 (5 bases). In germline, CDR1 is DFQATT, CDR2 SNEGSKA (reference sequence). Trimming removed 5 bases at V and 5 bases at J, with 10 bases between. The CDR3 spans 11 residues.

The V and J genes are TRBV29-1 and TRBJ1-1; TRBD1 agrees at 8 bases. The J segment lost 1 base and the V segment lost 3 bases, leaving 4 bases of the junction unmatched. Germline V lookup: CDR1 SQVTM, CDR2 ANQGSEA. This CDR3 contains 14 residues. The chain's CDR3 is CSVDGTGQNTEAFF. The CDR3 region has the DNA TGCAGCGTTGACGGGACAGGCCAGAACACTGAAGCTTTCTTT.

This clonotype has just a few counts. The rearrangement uses TRBV24-1 and TRBJ2-7; D gene ambiguous. The ends were cut back, 6 bases at V and 5 bases at J, with 4 bases in the middle. The CDR3 totals 10 residues. The germline gives CDR1 KGHDR, CDR2 SFDVKD. CDR3 sequence: CATSNDEQYF. The CDR3 coding sequence is TGTGCCACCAGTAATGACGAGCAGTACTTC.

This clonotype has a handful of counts. The genes are TRBV20-1 and TRBJ1-2; 8 bases are a match to TRBD1. The CDR3 loop spans 13 amino acids. Germline CDR1 DFQATT, CDR2 SNEGSKA (reference sequence). J gave up 4 bases and V 3 bases, and 4 bases lay outside the gene matches. The CDR3 nucleotides are TGCAGTGCTAGTCCGGACAGGGCCTATGGCTACACCTTC. It yields the protein CSASPDRAYGYTF.

The gene calls are TRBV12-3 or TRBV12-4 and TRBJ2-3; 10 bases are a match to TRBD2. Trimming took 2 bases from V and 5 from J; bases not matched to a gene: 4. The CDR3 totals 15 residues. The CDR3 coding sequence is TGTGCCAGCAGTTTAACTAGCGGGGTGAGAGATACGCAGTATTTT. Amino acid sequence: CASSLTSGVRDTQYF.